These T cell receptor beta chains were read from a single sample in a study of regulatory dendritic cells for organ transplantation. The table came from immunoSEQ multiplex PCR; TCRdb's copy has only in-frame clones and leaves some out. The sample carries around 19,000 clones, roughly 80% recorded once. These receptors are not linked to any known antigen. The sequencing input was memory CD4+ T cells from blood cultured with regulatory dendritic cells. Source of these receptors: a human donor in good health. Both conserved end residues are part of each CDR3. The D gene is left open where the match is weak. Rows may omit the clone size; those that give it use once, few, many or a size class.

d_gene	abundance	j_gene	v_gene	CDR3nt	CDR3aa
.	.	TRBJ2-5	TRBV7-3	TGTGCCAGCAGCGTCCAGGGTGGACCTCGGGAGACCCAGTACTTC	CASSVQGGPRETQYF
.	.	TRBJ1-1	TRBV6-6	TGTGCCAGCATGAGGGACCAGGGGCTAGGGACTGAAGCTTTCTTT	CASMRDQGLGTEAFF
.	.	TRBJ2-2	TRBV29-1	TGCAGCGCAGCTGCGTCCTCGGGTAACACCGGGGAGCTGTTTTTT	CSAAASSGNTGELFF
TRBD1	.	TRBJ1-2	TRBV4-1	TGCGCCAGCAGCCAAGTCGGGACAGTCTTAACGGGTGGCTACACCTTC	CASSQVGTVLTGGYTF
.	.	TRBJ1-2	TRBV2	TGTGCCAGCCACAGGGACTATGGCTACACCTTC	CASHRDYGYTF
.	.	TRBJ2-1	TRBV6-4	TGTGCCAGCAGTGACTCCGCAGGGCACAATGAGCAGTTCTTC	CASSDSAGHNEQFF
.	.	TRBJ2-3	TRBV11-1	TGTGCCAGCAGCGCCCGGCGCGGCCCCACAGATACGCAGTATTTT	CASSARRGPTDTQYF
TRBD2	.	TRBJ2-7	TRBV2	TGTGCCAGCAGAAGACTAGCGGAACCCTACGAGCAGTACTTC	CASRRLAEPYEQYF
TRBD1	.	TRBJ2-5	TRBV7-9	TGTGCCAGTCGGAGGACAGGGGAAGGGGAAGAGACCCAGTACTTC	CASRRTGEGEETQYF
TRBD1	.	TRBJ2-7	TRBV2	TGTGCCAGCAGCGGACAGGGGGCCTACGAGCAGTACTTC	CASSGQGAYEQYF
TRBD2	.	TRBJ2-3	TRBV11-2	TGTGCCAGCAGTTATAGCGGGAGTGGCACAGATACGCAGTATTTT	CASSYSGSGTDTQYF
.	.	TRBJ2-7	TRBV19	TGTGCCAGTAGTACCTGGGCGGAGGATTACGAGCAGTACTTC	CASSTWAEDYEQYF
.	few	TRBJ2-7	TRBV7-2	TGTGCCAGCAGCTTAGAAGCGATATCCTCCTACGAGCAGTACTTC	CASSLEAISSYEQYF
.	few	TRBJ2-7	TRBV6-5	TGTGCCAGCAGTTTGTCAGGAGCCTACGAGCAGTACTTC	CASSLSGAYEQYF
.	.	TRBJ2-7	TRBV7-9	TGTGCCAGCAGCTTAGTGGGAGGCACCTACGAGCAGTACTTC	CASSLVGGTYEQYF
.	.	TRBJ1-6	TRBV27	TGTGCCAGCAGTTTAAGGGGAGTCCGGGGCTCCTATAATTCACCCCTCCACTTT	CASSLRGVRGSYNSPLHF
.	.	TRBJ2-3	TRBV25-1	TGTGCCAGCAGTGGCCAATCCCCCGGGACAAACACAGATACGCAGTATTTT	CASSGQSPGTNTDTQYF
.	.	TRBJ1-5	TRBV28	TGTGCCAGCAGTTTAGCAGTAAGCAATCAGCCCCAGCATTTT	CASSLAVSNQPQHF
.	.	TRBJ2-5	TRBV28	TGTGCCAGCAGCTCCGGGACAACTCAAGAGACCCAGTACTTC	CASSSGTTQETQYF
TRBD2	.	TRBJ2-1	TRBV5-8	TGTGCCAGCAGCCACCCCCCCGGGAGGGCCTATGAGCAGTTCTTC	CASSHPPGRAYEQFF
TRBD2	few	TRBJ2-7	TRBV5-1	TGCGCCAGCAGCTTAGGGACTATGAACTACGAGCAGTACTTC	CASSLGTMNYEQYF
.	.	TRBJ1-4	TRBV18	TGTGCCAGCTCACCCTCGCAGATAGCAACTAATGAAAAACTGTTTTTT	CASSPSQIATNEKLFF
TRBD2	.	TRBJ2-5	TRBV5-4	TGTGCCAGCAGCCCACCTAGCGGGGGGGCCCCGGAGACCCAGTACTTC	CASSPPSGGAPETQYF
.	.	TRBJ2-2	TRBV7-9	TGTGCCAGCAGCTTATTTAGTACCGGGGAGCTGTTTTTT	CASSLFSTGELFF
TRBD2	.	TRBJ2-3	TRBV4-2	TGTGCCAGCAGCCCTCCTAGCGGGGGGGTCACAGATACGCAGTATTTT	CASSPPSGGVTDTQYF
.	.	TRBJ2-5	TRBV4-2	TGTGCCAGCAGCAAAGAGCCGGGACCCGGGTGGGTTGAGACCCAGTACTTC	CASSKEPGPGWVETQYF
TRBD2	.	TRBJ2-5	TRBV6-1	TGTGCCAGCAGTTATACTAGCGCCCAAGAGACCCAGTACTTC	CASSYTSAQETQYF
TRBD1	.	TRBJ1-2	TRBV6-1	TGTGCCAGCAGTGAAAAGACAGGGGATGGCTACACCTTC	CASSEKTGDGYTF
TRBD2	once	TRBJ2-3	TRBV2	TGTGCCAGCAGTGAGGCACTAGCGGGGGAAGCAGATACGCAGTATTTT	CASSEALAGEADTQYF
TRBD1	once	TRBJ1-2	TRBV6-1	TGTGCCAGCGTTACAGGGGGCGTTGTCTATGGCTACACCTTC	CASVTGGVVYGYTF
.	.	TRBJ1-3	TRBV6-1	TGTGCCAGCAGTGAAGCAATATCCGTCCTTGGAGGAGACACCATATATTTT	CASSEAISVLGGDTIYF
TRBD2	.	TRBJ2-3	TRBV4-3	TGCGCCAGCAGCCAAATAACAGCGGGGGGGCCCACAGATACGCAGTATTTT	CASSQITAGGPTDTQYF
.	few	TRBJ2-3	TRBV7-8	TGTGCCAGCAGCTTAGTTGTCAGAGCCACAGATACGCAGTATTTT	CASSLVVRATDTQYF
.	.	TRBJ1-2	TRBV2	TGTGCCAGCAATTCGCCAGGTGGGAGTATAGCTAACTATGGCTACACCTTC	CASNSPGGSIANYGYTF
.	.	TRBJ2-2	TRBV7-3	TGTGCCAGCAGCTCCACATCTAATGGGGGCGGGGAGCTGTTTTTT	CASSSTSNGGGELFF
.	.	TRBJ1-1	TRBV18	TGTGCCAGCTCACCTTCGAGGGAAACTGAAGCTTTCTTT	CASSPSRETEAFF
TRBD2	.	TRBJ2-1	TRBV6-1	TGTGCCAGCAGTGAAGCGTCGGGAGGTGCCTACAATGAGCAGTTCTTC	CASSEASGGAYNEQFF
TRBD1	.	TRBJ2-7	TRBV28	TGTGCCAGCAGTTCGAACAGGGGCGACCCCTACGAGCAGTACTTC	CASSSNRGDPYEQYF
TRBD1	.	TRBJ1-1	TRBV5-4	TGTGCCAGCAGCCTGGACAGGATGAACACTGAAGCTTTCTTT	CASSLDRMNTEAFF
.	.	TRBJ2-7	TRBV11-1	TGTGCCAGCAGCTTATTCGGGGGCCGAGTCTTC	CASSLFGGRVF
.	.	TRBJ1-1	TRBV10-3	TGTGCCATCAGTTCGGACAGCGCAATTGAAGCTTTCTTT	CAISSDSAIEAFF
.	.	TRBJ2-6	TRBV6-1	TGTGCCAGCAGTAAGACAGACTCTGGGGCCAACGTCCTGACTTTC	CASSKTDSGANVLTF
.	.	TRBJ2-5	TRBV7-2	TGTGCCAGCAGCTTACAGGGAGAAGGGCAAGAGACCCAGTACTTC	CASSLQGEGQETQYF
TRBD2	.	TRBJ2-1	TRBV19	TGTGCCAGTAGTATAGGCGGACTAGCGGGGAACAATGAGCAGTTCTTC	CASSIGGLAGNNEQFF
.	.	TRBJ2-7	TRBV5-1	TGCGCCAGCAGCTTGCCTACCTCGGACGAGCAGTACTTC	CASSLPTSDEQYF
.	.	TRBJ2-3	TRBV5-8	TGTGCCAGCAGCCTCGGGAGTTCAGATACGCAGTATTTT	CASSLGSSDTQYF
TRBD1	.	TRBJ1-3	TRBV4-2	TGTGCCAGCAGCCAAGGCAGGGGGCTTGGAAACACCATATATTTT	CASSQGRGLGNTIYF
TRBD2	.	TRBJ2-7	TRBV7-2	TGTGCCAGCAGCGCACTAGCGGGAGCGATCGAGCAGTACTTC	CASSALAGAIEQYF
.	once	TRBJ1-1	TRBV5-4	TGTGCCAGCAGCCTAGATGTTACCGGGACCGAGAACACTGAAGCTTTCTTT	CASSLDVTGTENTEAFF
TRBD1	.	TRBJ2-7	TRBV10-2	TGCGCCAGCAGACGCTCAGGGACAGACCCAACCTACGAGCAGTACTTC	CASRRSGTDPTYEQYF
TRBD1	.	TRBJ2-7	TRBV6-1	TGTGCCAGCAGTCAAAACACAGGGGTGCGCTACGAGCAGTACTTC	CASSQNTGVRYEQYF
TRBD2	.	TRBJ2-1	TRBV27	TGTGCCAGCAGGGCATTGACTAGCGGCGGTTACAATGAGCAGTTCTTC	CASRALTSGGYNEQFF
TRBD2	.	TRBJ2-3	TRBV4-2	TGTGCCAGCAGCCAATCGTTGCGGGGAGCGAGCGGGGTCGGTGGTGGCACAGATACGCAGTATTTT	CASSQSLRGASGVGGGTDTQYF
TRBD2	.	TRBJ2-2	TRBV18	TGTGCCAGCTCACTATCTCCCGGGACTAGGCCCGGGGAGCTGTTTTTT	CASSLSPGTRPGELFF
TRBD1	medium-sized	TRBJ1-2	TRBV18	TGTGCCAGCTCAGAGGACAGGAACTATGGCTACACCTTC	CASSEDRNYGYTF